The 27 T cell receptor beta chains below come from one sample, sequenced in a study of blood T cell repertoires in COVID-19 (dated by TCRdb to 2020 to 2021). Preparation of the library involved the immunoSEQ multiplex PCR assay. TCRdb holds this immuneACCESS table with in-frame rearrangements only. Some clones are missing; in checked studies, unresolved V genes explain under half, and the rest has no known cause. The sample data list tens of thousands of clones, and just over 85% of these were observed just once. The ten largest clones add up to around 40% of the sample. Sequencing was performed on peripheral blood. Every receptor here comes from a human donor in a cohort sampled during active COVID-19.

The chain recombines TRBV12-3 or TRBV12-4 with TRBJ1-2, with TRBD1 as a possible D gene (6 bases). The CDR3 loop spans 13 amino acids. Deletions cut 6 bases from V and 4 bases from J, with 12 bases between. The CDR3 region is CASRDGQSYGYTF. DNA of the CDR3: TGTGCCAGCAGGGATGGACAGAGCTATGGCTACACCTTC.

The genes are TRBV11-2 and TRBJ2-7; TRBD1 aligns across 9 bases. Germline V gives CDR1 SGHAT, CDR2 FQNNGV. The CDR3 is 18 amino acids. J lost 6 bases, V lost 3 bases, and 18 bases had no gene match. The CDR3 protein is CASSLGPLTGGGGGEQYF. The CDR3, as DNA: TGTGCCAGCAGCTTGGGCCCCCTCACAGGGGGCGGGGGTGGCGAGCAGTACTTC.

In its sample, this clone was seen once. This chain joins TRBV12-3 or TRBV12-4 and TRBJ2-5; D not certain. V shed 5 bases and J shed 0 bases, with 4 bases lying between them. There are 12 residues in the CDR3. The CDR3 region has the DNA TGTGCCAGCAGTCAGTACCAAGAGACCCAGTACTTC. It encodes CASSQYQETQYF.

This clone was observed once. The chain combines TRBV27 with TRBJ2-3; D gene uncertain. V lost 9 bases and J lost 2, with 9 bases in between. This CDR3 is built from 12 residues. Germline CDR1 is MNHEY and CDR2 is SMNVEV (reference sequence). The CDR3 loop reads CARRVLTDTQYF. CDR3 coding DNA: TGTGCCAGGAGAGTCCTCACAGATACGCAGTATTTT.

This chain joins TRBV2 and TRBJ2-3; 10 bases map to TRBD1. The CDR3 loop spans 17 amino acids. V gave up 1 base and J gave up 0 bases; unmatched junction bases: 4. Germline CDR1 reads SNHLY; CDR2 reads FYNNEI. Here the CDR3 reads CASSEVGQGTSTDTQYF. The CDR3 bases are TGTGCCAGCAGTGAAGTGGGACAGGGGACTAGCACAGATACGCAGTATTTT.

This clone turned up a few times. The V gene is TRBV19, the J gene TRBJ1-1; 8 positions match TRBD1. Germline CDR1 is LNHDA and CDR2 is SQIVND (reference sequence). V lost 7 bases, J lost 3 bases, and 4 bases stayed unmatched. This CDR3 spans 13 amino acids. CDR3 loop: CASKRTGYTEAFF. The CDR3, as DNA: TGTGCCAGTAAACGGACAGGGTACACTGAAGCTTTCTTT.

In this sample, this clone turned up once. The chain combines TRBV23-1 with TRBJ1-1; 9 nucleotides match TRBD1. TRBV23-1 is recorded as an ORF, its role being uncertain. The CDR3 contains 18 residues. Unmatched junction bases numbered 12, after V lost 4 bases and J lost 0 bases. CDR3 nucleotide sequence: TGCGCCAGCAGTCTCAGAAGGGACAGGGCGCGATTGAACACTGAAGCTTTCTTT. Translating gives CASSLRRDRARLNTEAFF.

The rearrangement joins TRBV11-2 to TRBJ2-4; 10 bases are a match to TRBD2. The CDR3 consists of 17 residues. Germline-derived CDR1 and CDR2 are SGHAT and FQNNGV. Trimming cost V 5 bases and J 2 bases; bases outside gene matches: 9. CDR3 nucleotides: TGTGCCAGCAGCGCTCGTGTTACTAGCGGGACCAAAAACATTCAGTACTTC. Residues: CASSARVTSGTKNIQYF.

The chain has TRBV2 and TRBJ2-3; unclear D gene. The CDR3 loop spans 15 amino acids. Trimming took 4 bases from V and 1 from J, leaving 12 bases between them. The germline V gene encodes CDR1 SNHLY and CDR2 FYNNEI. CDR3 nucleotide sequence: TGTGCCAGCAGTGGCTATAGACTGGGCACAGATACGCAGTATTTT. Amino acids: CASSGYRLGTDTQYF. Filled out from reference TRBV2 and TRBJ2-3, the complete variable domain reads EPEVTQTPSHQVTQMGQEVILRCVPISNHLYFYWYRQILGQKVEFLVSFYNNEISEKSEIFDDQFSVERPDGSNFTLKIRSTKLEDSAMYFCASSGYRLGTDTQYFGPGTRLTVL.

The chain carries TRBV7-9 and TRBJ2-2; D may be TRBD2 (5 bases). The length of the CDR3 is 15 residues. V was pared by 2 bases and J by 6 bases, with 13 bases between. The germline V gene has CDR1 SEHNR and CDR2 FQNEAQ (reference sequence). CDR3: CASSLTGNAPGELFF. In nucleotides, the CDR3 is TGTGCCAGCAGCTTAACCGGGAACGCCCCCGGGGAGCTGTTTTTT.

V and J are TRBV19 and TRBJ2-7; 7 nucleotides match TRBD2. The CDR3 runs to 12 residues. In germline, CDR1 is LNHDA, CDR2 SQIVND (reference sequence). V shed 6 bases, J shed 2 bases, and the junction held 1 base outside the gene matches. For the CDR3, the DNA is TGTGCCAGTAGCGGGGGGACCTACGAGCAGTACTTC. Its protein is CASSGGTYEQYF. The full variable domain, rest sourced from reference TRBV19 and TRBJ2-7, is DGGITQSPKYLFRKEGQNVTLSCEQNLNHDAMYWYRQDPGQGLRLIYYSQIVNDFQKGDIAEGYSVSREKKESFPLTVTSAQKNPTAFYLCASSGGTYEQYFGPGTRLTVT.

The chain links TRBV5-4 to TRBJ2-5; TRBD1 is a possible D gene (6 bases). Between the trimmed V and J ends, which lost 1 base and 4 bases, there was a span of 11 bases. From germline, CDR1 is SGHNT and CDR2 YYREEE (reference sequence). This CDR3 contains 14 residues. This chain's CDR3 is CASSLPQGTETQYF. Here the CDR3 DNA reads TGTGCCAGCAGCTTGCCTCAGGGGACAGAGACCCAGTACTTC.

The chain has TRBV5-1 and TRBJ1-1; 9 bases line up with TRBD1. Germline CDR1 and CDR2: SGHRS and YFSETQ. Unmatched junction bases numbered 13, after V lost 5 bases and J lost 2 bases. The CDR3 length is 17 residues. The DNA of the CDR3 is TGCGCCAGCAGTCTTCAGGGACAGGGAGTCGGAAACACTGAAGCTTTCTTT. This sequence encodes CASSLQGQGVGNTEAFF.

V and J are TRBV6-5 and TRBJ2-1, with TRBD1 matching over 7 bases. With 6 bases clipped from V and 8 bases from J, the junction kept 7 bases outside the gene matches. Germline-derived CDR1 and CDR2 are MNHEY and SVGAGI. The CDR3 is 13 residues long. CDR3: CASSLTGFDEQFF. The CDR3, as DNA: TGTGCCAGCAGCTTGACAGGGTTCGATGAGCAGTTCTTC.

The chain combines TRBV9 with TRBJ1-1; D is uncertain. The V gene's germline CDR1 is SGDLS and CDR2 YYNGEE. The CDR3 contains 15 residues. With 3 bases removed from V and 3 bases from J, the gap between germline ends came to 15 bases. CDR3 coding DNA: TGTGCCAGCAGCGCCAACCAGGTCCAGGACACTGAAGCTTTCTTT. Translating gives CASSANQVQDTEAFF.

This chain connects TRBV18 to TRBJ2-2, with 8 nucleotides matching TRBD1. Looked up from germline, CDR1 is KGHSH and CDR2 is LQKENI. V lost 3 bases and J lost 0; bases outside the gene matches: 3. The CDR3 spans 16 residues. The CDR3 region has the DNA TGTGCCAGCTCACCGGGACAGGCTGCGAACACCGGGGAGCTGTTTTTT. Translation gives CASSPGQAANTGELFF.

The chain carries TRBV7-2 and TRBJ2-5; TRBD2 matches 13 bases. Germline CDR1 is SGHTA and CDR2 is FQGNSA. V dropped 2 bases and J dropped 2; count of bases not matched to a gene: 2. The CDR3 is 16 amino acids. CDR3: CASSLTSGRGQETQYF. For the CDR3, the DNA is TGTGCCAGCAGCTTAACTAGCGGGAGGGGTCAAGAGACCCAGTACTTC.

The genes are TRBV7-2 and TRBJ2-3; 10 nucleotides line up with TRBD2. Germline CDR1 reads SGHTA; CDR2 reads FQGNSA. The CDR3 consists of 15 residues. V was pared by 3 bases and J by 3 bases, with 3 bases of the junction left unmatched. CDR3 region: CASSFVSGRTDTQYF. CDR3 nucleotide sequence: TGTGCCAGCAGCTTCGTTAGCGGGAGGACAGATACGCAGTATTTT.

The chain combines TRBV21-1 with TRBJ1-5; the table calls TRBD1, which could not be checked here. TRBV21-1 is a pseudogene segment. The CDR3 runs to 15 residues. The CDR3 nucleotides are TGTGCCAGCAGCAAAGCGCTCAGGGGGGATCAGCCCCAGCATTTT. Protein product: CASSKALRGDQPQHF.

CDR3 coding DNA: TGTGCCAGCAGCTTAGGCCCTACTAACTCCTACGAGCAGTACTTC. Translating it yields CASSLGPTNSYEQYF. The chain recombines TRBV7-2 with TRBJ2-7; D uncertain. Germline assignment: CDR1 SGHTA and CDR2 FQGNSA. The CDR3 totals 15 residues. The ends were cut back, 1 base at V and 0 bases at J, with 10 bases in the middle.

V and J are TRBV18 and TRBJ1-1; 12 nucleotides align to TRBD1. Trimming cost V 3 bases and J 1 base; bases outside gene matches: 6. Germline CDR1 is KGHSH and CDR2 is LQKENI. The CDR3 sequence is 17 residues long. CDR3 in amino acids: CASSPGTGGFRNTEAFF. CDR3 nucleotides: TGTGCCAGCTCACCCGGGACAGGGGGCTTCAGGAACACTGAAGCTTTCTTT.

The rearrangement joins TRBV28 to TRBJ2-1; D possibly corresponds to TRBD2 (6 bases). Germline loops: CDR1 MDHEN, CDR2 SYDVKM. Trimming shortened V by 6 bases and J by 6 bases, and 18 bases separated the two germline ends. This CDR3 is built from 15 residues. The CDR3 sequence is CASSLSSVWSNEQFF. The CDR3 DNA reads TGTGCCAGCAGCCTTTCTAGCGTATGGTCCAATGAGCAGTTCTTC. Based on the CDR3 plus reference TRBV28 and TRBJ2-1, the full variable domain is DVKVTQSSRYLVKRTGEKVFLECVQDMDHENMFWYRQDPGLGLRLIYFSYDVKMKEKGDIPEGYSVSREKKERFSLILESASTNQTSMYLCASSLSSVWSNEQFFGPGTRLTVL.

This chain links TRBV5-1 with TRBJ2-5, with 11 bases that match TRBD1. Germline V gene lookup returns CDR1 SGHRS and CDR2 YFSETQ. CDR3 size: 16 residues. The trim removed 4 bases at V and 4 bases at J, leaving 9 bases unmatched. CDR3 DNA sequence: TGCGCCAGCAGCCCGCTTCTTGGGACAGGGGGAGAGACCCAGTACTTC. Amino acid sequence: CASSPLLGTGGETQYF.

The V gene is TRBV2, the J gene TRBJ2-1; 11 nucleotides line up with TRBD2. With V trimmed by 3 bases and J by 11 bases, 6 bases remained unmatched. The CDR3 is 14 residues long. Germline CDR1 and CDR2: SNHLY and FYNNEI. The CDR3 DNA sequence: TGTGCCAGCAGTGATAGCGGGGGGGAGGTAAAGCAGTTCTTC. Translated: CASSDSGGEVKQFF.

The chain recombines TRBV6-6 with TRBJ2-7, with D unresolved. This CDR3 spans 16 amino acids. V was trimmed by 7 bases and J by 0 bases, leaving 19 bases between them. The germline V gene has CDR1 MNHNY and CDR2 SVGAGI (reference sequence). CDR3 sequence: CASTYASQLNSYEQYF. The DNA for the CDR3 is TGTGCCAGCACCTACGCGTCACAGCTGAACTCCTACGAGCAGTACTTC.

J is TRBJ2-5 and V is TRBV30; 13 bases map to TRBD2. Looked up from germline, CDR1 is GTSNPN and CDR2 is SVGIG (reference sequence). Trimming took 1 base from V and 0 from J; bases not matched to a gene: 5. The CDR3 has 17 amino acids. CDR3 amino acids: CAWSGLAGGLNQETQYF. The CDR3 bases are TGTGCCTGGAGTGGACTAGCGGGGGGCCTAAACCAAGAGACCCAGTACTTC.

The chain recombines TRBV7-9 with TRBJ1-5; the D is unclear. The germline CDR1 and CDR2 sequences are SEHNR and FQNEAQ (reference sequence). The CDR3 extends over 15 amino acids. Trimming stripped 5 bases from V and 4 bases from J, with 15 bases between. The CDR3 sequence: CASSPGGLENQPQHF. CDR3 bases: TGTGCCAGCAGCCCCGGCGGCCTTGAGAATCAGCCCCAGCATTTT.